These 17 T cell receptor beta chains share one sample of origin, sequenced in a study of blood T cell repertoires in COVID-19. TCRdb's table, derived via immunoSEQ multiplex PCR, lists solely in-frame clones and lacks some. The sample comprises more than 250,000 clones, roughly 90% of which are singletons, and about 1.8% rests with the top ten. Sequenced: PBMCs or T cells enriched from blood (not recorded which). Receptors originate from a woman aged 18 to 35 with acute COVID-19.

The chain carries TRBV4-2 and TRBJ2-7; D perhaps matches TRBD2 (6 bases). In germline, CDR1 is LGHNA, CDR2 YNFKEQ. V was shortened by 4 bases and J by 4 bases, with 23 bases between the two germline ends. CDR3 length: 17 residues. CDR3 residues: CASSPTGEGGPGYEQYF. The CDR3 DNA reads TGTGCCAGCAGCCCGACGGGTGAGGGAGGCCCCGGATACGAGCAGTACTTC.

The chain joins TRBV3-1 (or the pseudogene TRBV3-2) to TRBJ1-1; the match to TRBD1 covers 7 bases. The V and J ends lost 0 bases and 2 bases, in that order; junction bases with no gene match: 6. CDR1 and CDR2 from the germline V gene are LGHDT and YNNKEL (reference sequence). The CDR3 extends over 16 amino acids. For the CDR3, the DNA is TGTGCCAGCAGCCAAGATCCGGACAGGCTTAACACTGAAGCTTTCTTT. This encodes CASSQDPDRLNTEAFF.

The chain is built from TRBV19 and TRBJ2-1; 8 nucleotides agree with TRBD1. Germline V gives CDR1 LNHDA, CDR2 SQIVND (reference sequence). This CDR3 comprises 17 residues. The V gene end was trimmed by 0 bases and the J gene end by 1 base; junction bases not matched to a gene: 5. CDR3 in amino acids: CASSIEGTGSSYNEQFF. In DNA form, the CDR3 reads TGTGCCAGTAGTATAGAAGGGACAGGATCTTCCTACAATGAGCAGTTCTTC.

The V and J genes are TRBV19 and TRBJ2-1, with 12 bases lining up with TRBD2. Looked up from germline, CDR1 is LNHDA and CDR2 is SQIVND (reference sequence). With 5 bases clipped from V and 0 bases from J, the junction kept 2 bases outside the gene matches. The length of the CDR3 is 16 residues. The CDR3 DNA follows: TGTGCCAGTAGTGTGGGACTAGCGGGCTCCTACAATGAGCAGTTCTTC. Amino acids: CASSVGLAGSYNEQFF.

In nucleotides, the CDR3 is TGCGCCAGCAGCCCCGATACAGGGGGCGGCTACGAGCAGTACTTC. Residues: CASSPDTGGGYEQYF. This chain uses TRBV5-1 with TRBJ2-7, with 9 bases that match TRBD1. V shed 4 bases, J shed 3 bases, and the junction held 8 bases outside the gene matches. CDR1 and CDR2 from the germline V gene are SGHRS and YFSETQ. The length of the CDR3 is 15 residues.

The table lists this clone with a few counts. DNA for the CDR3: TGCAGTGCTAGTACCCCACAGGGATGGGCCTACGAGCAGTACTTC. Its protein product is CSASTPQGWAYEQYF. V gene TRBV20-1 combines with J gene TRBJ2-7; TRBD1 might be the D (6 bases). From germline, CDR1 is DFQATT and CDR2 SNEGSKA (reference sequence). CDR3 length equals 15 residues. V was clipped by 3 bases and J by 2 bases, with 17 bases between them.

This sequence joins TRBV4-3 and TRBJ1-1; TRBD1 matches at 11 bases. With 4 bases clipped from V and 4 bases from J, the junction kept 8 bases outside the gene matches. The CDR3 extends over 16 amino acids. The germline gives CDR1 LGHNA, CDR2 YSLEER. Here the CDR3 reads CASSLTRTGGFTEAFF. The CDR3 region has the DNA TGCGCCAGCAGCCTTACAAGGACAGGGGGCTTCACTGAAGCTTTCTTT.

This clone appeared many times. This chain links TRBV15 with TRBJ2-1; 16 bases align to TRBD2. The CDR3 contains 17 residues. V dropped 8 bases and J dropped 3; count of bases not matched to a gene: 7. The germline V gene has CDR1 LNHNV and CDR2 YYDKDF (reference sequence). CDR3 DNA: TGTGCCACCGAGGGGACTAGCGGGAGGGCTGGCTACAATGAGCAGTTCTTC. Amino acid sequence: CATEGTSGRAGYNEQFF.

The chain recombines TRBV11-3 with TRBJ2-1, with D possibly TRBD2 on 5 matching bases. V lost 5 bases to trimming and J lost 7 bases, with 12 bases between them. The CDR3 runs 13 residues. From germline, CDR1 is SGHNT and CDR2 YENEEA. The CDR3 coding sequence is TGTGCCAGCAGCACGTCGAGGGTGAATGAGCAGTTCTTC. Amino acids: CASSTSRVNEQFF.

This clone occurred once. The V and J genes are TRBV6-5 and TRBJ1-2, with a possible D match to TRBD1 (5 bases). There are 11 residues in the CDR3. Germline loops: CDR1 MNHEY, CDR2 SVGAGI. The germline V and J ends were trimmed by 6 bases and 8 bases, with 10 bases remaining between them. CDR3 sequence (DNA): TGTGCCAGCAGCTCCCGGGGGGGCTACACCTTC. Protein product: CASSSRGGYTF.

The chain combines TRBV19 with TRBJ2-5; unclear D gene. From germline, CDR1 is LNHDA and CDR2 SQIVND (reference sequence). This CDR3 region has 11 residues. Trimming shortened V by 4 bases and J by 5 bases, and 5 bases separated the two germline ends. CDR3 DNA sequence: TGTGCCAGTAGTACCAGGGAGACCCAGTACTTC. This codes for CASSTRETQYF.

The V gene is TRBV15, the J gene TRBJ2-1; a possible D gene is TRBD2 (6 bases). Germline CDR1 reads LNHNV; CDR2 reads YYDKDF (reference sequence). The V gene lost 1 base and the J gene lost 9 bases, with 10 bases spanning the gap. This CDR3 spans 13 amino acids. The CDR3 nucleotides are TGTGCCACCAGCAGAGGAAAGGGAGGTGAGCAGTTCTTC. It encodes CATSRGKGGEQFF. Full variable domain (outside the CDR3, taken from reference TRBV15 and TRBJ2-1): DAMVIQNPRYQVTQFGKPVTLSCSQTLNHNVMYWYQQKSSQAPKLLFHYYDKDFNNEADTPDNFQSRRPNTSFCFLDIRSPGLGDTAMYLCATSRGKGGEQFFGPGTRLTVL.

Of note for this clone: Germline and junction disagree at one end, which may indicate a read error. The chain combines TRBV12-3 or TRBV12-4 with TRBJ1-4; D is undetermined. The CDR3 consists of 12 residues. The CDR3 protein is CASSVNSGLQAF. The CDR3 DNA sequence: TGTGCCAGCAGTGTAAACAGCGGGCTGCAAGCCTTT.

CDR3 DNA: TGTGCCAGCAGTGAAATCGGCAGACAAATTGATTATGGCTACACCTTC. Its protein is CASSEIGRQIDYGYTF. The chain uses TRBV2 and TRBJ1-2; D is undetermined. V was pared by 2 bases and J by 5 bases, with 18 bases between. The CDR3 consists of 16 residues. From germline, CDR1 is SNHLY and CDR2 FYNNEI. The variable domain in full, completed from reference TRBV2 and TRBJ1-2, reads EPEVTQTPSHQVTQMGQEVILRCVPISNHLYFYWYRQILGQKVEFLVSFYNNEISEKSEIFDDQFSVERPDGSNFTLKIRSTKLEDSAMYFCASSEIGRQIDYGYTFGSGTRLTVV.

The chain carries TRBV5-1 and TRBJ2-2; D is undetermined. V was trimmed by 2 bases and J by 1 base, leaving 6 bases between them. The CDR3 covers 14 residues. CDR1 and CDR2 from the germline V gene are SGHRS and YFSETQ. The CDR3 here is CASSFLQNTGELFF. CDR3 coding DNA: TGCGCCAGCAGCTTTTTACAGAACACCGGGGAGCTGTTTTTT. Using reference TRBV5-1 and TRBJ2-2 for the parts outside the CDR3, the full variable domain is KAGVTQTPRYLIKTRGQQVTLSCSPISGHRSVSWYQQTPGQGLQFLFEYFSETQRNKGNFPGRFSGRQFSNSRSEMNVSTLELGDSALYLCASSFLQNTGELFFGEGSRLTVL.

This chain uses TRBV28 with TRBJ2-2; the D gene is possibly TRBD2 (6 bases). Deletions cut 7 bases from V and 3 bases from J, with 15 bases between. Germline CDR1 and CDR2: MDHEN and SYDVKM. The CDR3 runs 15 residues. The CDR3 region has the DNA TGTGCCAGCACTGAAGGGCGGGATTACACCGGGGAGCTGTTTTTT. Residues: CASTEGRDYTGELFF.

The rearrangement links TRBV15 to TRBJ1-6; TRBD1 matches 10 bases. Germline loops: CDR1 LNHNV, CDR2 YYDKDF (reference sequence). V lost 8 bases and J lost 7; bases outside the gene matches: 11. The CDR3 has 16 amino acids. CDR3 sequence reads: CATGALGGQGNSPLHF. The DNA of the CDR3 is TGTGCCACCGGCGCGCTTGGGGGACAGGGGAATTCACCCCTCCACTTT.